This paragraph reports one TCR beta chain. Its target is not known. This record comes from a study of OX40 agonist ivuxolimab in advanced cancers. Study-level background: With a range of roughly 23 to 85, age averaged roughly 60 years, and roughly 80% were male.

TCRdb keeps only in-frame clones here, not all; method: immunoSEQ multiplex PCR. Here the sample spans approximately 70,000 clones, about 91% being singletons. Germline V CDR1 and CDR2: KGHSH, LQKENI. The CDR3 covers 13 residues. V lost 6 bases to trimming and J lost 2 bases, with 10 bases between them. Study-wide points: Doses of 0.1 to 3.0 mg/kg were accompanied by clonal expansion of CD4+ and CD8+ blood T cells by week 6.

The clonotype was recovered from an adult with an advanced solid tumor such as melanoma, head and neck, liver or kidney cancer. The input for sequencing was CD4+ or CD8+ T cells sorted from blood, taken in a trial of the OX40 agonist ivuxolimab. The V call is TRBV18, the J call TRBJ2-5, with D unclear. The CDR3 region is CASSSGIQETQYF. CDR3 in DNA: TGTGCCAGCTCCTCTGGGATTCAAGAGACCCAGTACTTC.